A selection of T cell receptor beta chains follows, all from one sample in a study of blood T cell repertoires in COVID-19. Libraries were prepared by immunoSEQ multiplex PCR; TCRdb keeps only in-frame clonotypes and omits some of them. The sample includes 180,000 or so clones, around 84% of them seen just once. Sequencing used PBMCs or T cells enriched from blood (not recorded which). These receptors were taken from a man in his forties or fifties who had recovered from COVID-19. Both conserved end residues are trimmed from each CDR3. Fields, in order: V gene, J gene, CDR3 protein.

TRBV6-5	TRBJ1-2	ASSYGGGYGYT
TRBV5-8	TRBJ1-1	ASSLAGGLTEAF
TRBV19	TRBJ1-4	ASSANRVNEKLF
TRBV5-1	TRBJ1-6	ASSREGGDNSPLH
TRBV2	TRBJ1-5	ASRGQGGQPQH
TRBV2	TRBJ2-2	ASSEAPLAGGGGELF
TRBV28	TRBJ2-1	ASSFPLAGGEDEQF
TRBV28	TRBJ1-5	ASSPHLGGNQPQH
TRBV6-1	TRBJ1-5	ASSESSILSNQPQH
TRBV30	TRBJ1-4	AWVPRQASGKLF
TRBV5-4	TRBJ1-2	ASSLGQSPNYGYT
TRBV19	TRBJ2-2	ASLPGTANTGELF
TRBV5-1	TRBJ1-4	ASSEQGGATNEKLF
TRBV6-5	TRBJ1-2	ASRDYRGLNYGYT
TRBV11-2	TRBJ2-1	ASSLDPAGVSEQF
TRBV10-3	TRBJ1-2	AISETRGYT
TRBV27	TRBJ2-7	ASKMQGSYEQY
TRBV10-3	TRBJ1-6	AIEDTRSPLH
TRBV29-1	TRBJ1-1	SVEGQANTEAF
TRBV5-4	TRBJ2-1	ASSNGLAGYNEQF
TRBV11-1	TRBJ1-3	ASSGQVSGNTIY
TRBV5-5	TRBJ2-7	ASSLDRPGFNYEQY
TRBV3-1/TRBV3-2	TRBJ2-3	ASSQGLATDTQY
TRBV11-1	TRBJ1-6	ASSPAWTEPLH
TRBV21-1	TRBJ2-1	ASSKGGTGQGLHEQF
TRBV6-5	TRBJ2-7	ATLAGGSYEQY
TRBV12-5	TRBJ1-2	ASGSDDRTLNYGYT
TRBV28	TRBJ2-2	ASSTGQGRTGELF